This TCR beta chain was obtained from a study of shared clonotypes between healthy human individuals. In the study overall: For every donor, three CD4 naive, three CD4 memory, two CD8 naive and one CD8 memory plates were used.

On this clone: Its antigen remains unknown.

V lost 2 bases to trimming and J lost 5 bases, with 12 bases between them. This CDR3 is 14 amino acids long. Germline V gives CDR1 SNHLY, CDR2 FYNNEI. Findings and limits, study-wide: An expected dependence of interdonor clonotype sharing on sequencing depth was noted. Only blood underwent sampling, and tissue repertoires likely differ.

Assay used: immunoSEQ multiplex PCR; TCRdb lists only in-frame clones, some missing. The sample consists of about 1.5 million clones, around 97% of them appearing once. The rearrangement links TRBV2 to TRBJ2-5, with D perhaps assigned TRBD1 or TRBD2 (7 bases each). This TCR derives from a man aged 30-40 years in good health. The sequenced material came from naive CD4+ T cells sorted from blood. Subset specified: CD45RA+ positively selected. The CDR3 sequence: CASSEQGGSETQYF. The CDR3 DNA reads TGTGCCAGCAGTGAACAGGGGGGGTCGGAGACCCAGTACTTC.